The rows below give T cell receptor beta chains drawn from one sample of a study of Tregs in tolerant kidney transplant recipients. Data came from immunoSEQ multiplex PCR; TCRdb stores just in-frame clones and leaves some out. The table has about 94,000 clones, 93% seen once; the top ten hold approximately 0.5%. This specimen was CD4+ T cells from blood, taken before the transplant. The receptors stem from a human donor who received a combined kidney and bone marrow transplant. Both conserved end residues are trimmed from each CDR3.

v_call	j_call	cdr3_aa
TRBV6-1	TRBJ2-1	ASSLSGTTYNEQF
TRBV7-9	TRBJ2-7	ASSLSLAGSGSEQY
TRBV30	TRBJ1-3	AWSARGDTIY
TRBV2	TRBJ2-6	ASRPDRAGANVLT
TRBV4-1	TRBJ2-5	ASSRQPGLAVGETQY
TRBV19	TRBJ2-7	ASSSGQGTYEQY
TRBV5-4	TRBJ1-2	ASSLGPPSRATSYGYT
TRBV6-1	TRBJ1-6	ASSADTGTGSPNSPLH
TRBV9	TRBJ2-7	ASSVSTGESYEQY
TRBV18	TRBJ2-2	ASSPYSGELF